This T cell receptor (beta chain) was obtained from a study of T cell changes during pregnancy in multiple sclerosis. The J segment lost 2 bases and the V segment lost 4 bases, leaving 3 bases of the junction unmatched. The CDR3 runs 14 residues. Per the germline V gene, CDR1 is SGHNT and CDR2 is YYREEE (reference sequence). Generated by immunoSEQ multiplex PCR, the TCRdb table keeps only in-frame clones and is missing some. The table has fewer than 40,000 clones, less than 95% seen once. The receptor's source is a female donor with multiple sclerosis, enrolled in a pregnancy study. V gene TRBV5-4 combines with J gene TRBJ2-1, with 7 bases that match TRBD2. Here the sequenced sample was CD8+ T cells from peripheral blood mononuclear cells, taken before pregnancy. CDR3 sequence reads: CASSGGGPYNEQFF. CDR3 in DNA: TGTGCCAGCAGCGGCGGGGGTCCCTACAATGAGCAGTTCTTC. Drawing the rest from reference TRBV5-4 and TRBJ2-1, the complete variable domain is ETGVTQSPTHLIKTRGQQVTLRCSSQSGHNTVSWYQQALGQGPQFIFQYYREEENGRGNFPPRFSGLQFPNYSSELNVNALELDDSALYLCASSGGGPYNEQFFGPGTRLTVL.